The 21 T cell receptor beta chains below come from one sample, sequenced in a study of blood T cells in healthy people across ages. Next came a second PCR, run for roughly 6 to 11 cycles, which used a sample-barcoded 5' primer along with a J-beta primer mix. TCRdb ran MiXCR on the 5' RACE reads and lists one entry per CDR3 protein. Counted here are roughly 700,000 distinct CDR3 sequences, about 30% occurring once; the ten biggest clones make up approximately 15%. Specimen: blood. The origin of the receptors is a woman older than 75 in good health.

The chain joins TRBV7-2 to TRBJ1-5; the match to TRBD1 covers 8 bases. Looked up from germline, CDR1 is SGHTA and CDR2 is FQGNSA. The CDR3 length is 19 residues. The V and J ends lost 4 bases and 4 bases, in that order; junction bases with no gene match: 18. The CDR3: CASSSALSGQGMGNQPQHF. The CDR3 DNA follows: TGTGCCAGCAGCTCAGCTCTCTCAGGACAGGGTATGGGAAATCAGCCCCAGCATTTT.

This chain connects TRBV7-2 to TRBJ1-2; D perhaps matches TRBD1 (6 bases). V was shortened by 1 base and J by 2 bases, with 14 bases between the two germline ends. This CDR3 is built from 16 residues. Germline V gene data show CDR1 as SGHTA and CDR2 as FQGNSA. The CDR3 DNA is TGTGCCAGCAGCTTAGTATTGACGGGGGCGAACTATGGCTACACCTTC. This encodes CASSLVLTGANYGYTF.

V and J are TRBV2 and TRBJ1-3; D perhaps matches TRBD1 (5 bases). The CDR3 sequence is 16 residues long. Trimming removed 6 bases at V and 0 bases at J, with 15 bases between. CDR1 and CDR2 from the germline V gene are SNHLY and FYNNEI. The CDR3 region has the DNA TGTGCCAGCAGATACCGACAGAAAAGCTCTGGAAACACCATATATTTT. It codes for CASRYRQKSSGNTIYF.

This clonotype was observed a handful of times. V is TRBV6-1 and J is TRBJ2-1, with 7 bases aligning to TRBD1. V lost 6 bases and J lost 8; bases outside the gene matches: 7. This CDR3 region has 13 residues. Germline lookup yields CDR1 MNHNS and CDR2 SASEGT. The CDR3 nucleotides read TGTGCCAGCAGGACGACAGGGCCCTATGAGCAGTTCTTC. Its protein is CASRTTGPYEQFF.

This clonotype appeared many times. The chain links TRBV5-1 to TRBJ2-2; no clear D gene. In germline, CDR1 is SGHRS, CDR2 YFSETQ. V dropped 3 bases and J dropped 4 bases, with 7 bases sitting between them. This CDR3 is 13 amino acids long. Written as DNA, the CDR3 is TGCGCCAGCAGCTCGGAAGGCACCGGGGAGCTGTTTTTT. It translates to CASSSEGTGELFF. The entire variable domain, with the rest obtained from reference TRBV5-1 and TRBJ2-2, is as follows: KAGVTQTPRYLIKTRGQQVTLSCSPISGHRSVSWYQQTPGQGLQFLFEYFSETQRNKGNFPGRFSGRQFSNSRSEMNVSTLELGDSALYLCASSSEGTGELFFGEGSRLTVL.

The sample holds many counts of this clonotype. J is TRBJ2-7 and V is TRBV7-2, with no clear D. CDR1 is SGHTA and CDR2 is FQGNSA in the germline V gene. The CDR3 is made up of 14 amino acids. Trimming removed 5 bases from V and 0 bases from J, with 11 bases in between. In DNA form, the CDR3 reads TGTGCCAGCAGCCCCTCAACTGACTCCTACGAGCAGTACTTC. As protein: CASSPSTDSYEQYF.

Points on this clonotype: A much larger clone differs from this one at a single base, so this may be a read error. The rearrangement joins TRBV9 to TRBJ2-3, with D perhaps being TRBD1 or TRBD2 (5 bases each). The CDR3 extends over 13 amino acids. Germline assignment: CDR1 SGDLS and CDR2 YYNGEE. CDR3 DNA: TGTGCCGGCAGCCTTCCGGGGCTAGATACGCAGTATTTT. This gives the protein CAGSLPGLDTQYF.

About this clonotype: One end of the junction fails to match germline, which may point to a read error. As DNA, the CDR3 is TGCGCCAGCAGCTCAGGACTAGACTACAATGAGCAGTACTTC. As protein: CASSSGLDYNEQYF. J is TRBJ2-1 and V is TRBV5-4; 7 nucleotides agree with TRBD2. The J call could be wrong; TRBJ2-7 is a better fit for the DNA end. Germline V gene data show CDR1 as SGHNT and CDR2 as YYREEE (reference sequence). The CDR3 totals 14 residues.

The table lists this clonotype with many counts. The chain employs TRBV5-1 and TRBJ1-2; the D is unclear. The CDR3 consists of 14 residues. Trimming removed 0 bases at V and 3 bases at J, with 9 bases between. Germline-derived CDR1 and CDR2 are SGHRS and YFSETQ. The CDR3 bases are TGCGCCAGCAGCTTGGGCCAGGAGTACTATGGCTACACCTTC. The encoded protein is CASSLGQEYYGYTF.

Ten or more counts support this clonotype. CDR3 coding DNA: TGCAGTGCTAGAGACCCAGTAAAATACGAGCAGTACTTC. Translating it yields CSARDPVKYEQYF. The chain has TRBV20-1 and TRBJ2-7; D gene ambiguous. Trimming removed 0 bases from V and 4 bases from J, with 10 bases in between. Germline assignment: CDR1 DFQATT and CDR2 SNEGSKA (reference sequence). This CDR3 has 13 amino acids.

CDR3 in amino acids: CASSLRDTNTGELFF. The CDR3, as DNA: TGTGCCAGCAGCCTCCGGGACACTAACACCGGGGAGCTGTTTTTT. The chain uses TRBV7-2 and TRBJ2-2; possible D gene TRBD1, 6 bases. Germline lookup yields CDR1 SGHTA and CDR2 FQGNSA. V shed 5 bases and J shed 2 bases, with 12 bases lying between them. CDR3 length: 15 residues.

This clonotype was detected ten times or more. The chain joins TRBV10-3 to TRBJ1-6; perhaps TRBD1 as D (6 bases). The CDR3 totals 16 residues. Per germline, CDR1 ENHRY and CDR2 SYGVKD. Trimming removed 2 bases at V and 9 bases at J, with 17 bases between. CDR3 residues: CAISEEAAGVSSPLHF. In DNA form, the CDR3 reads TGTGCCATCAGTGAGGAGGCAGCAGGGGTTAGTTCACCCCTCCACTTT.

The chain has TRBV7-2 and TRBJ2-1; no clear D gene. The germline V gene has CDR1 SGHTA and CDR2 FQGNSA. Trimming pared 6 bases from V and 2 bases from J, leaving 14 bases between. The CDR3 is 15 amino acids. This CDR3 reads CASSSTTQAYNEQFF. The DNA for the CDR3 is TGTGCCAGCAGTTCGACCACCCAGGCCTACAATGAGCAGTTCTTC. Filled out from reference TRBV7-2 and TRBJ2-1, the complete variable domain reads GAGVSQSPSNKVTEKGKDVELRCDPISGHTALYWYRQSLGQGLEFLIYFQGNSAPDKSGLPSDRFSAERTGGSVSTLTIQRTQQEDSAVYLCASSSTTQAYNEQFFGPGTRLTVL.

The chain recombines TRBV2 with TRBJ1-1; D is ambiguous. This CDR3 has 13 amino acids. Germline V gives CDR1 SNHLY, CDR2 FYNNEI. Trimming pared 6 bases from V and 0 bases from J, leaving 8 bases between. The CDR3 DNA reads as TGTGCCAGCAGCGAAAATATGAACACTGAAGCTTTCTTT. It codes for CASSENMNTEAFF.

This clonotype showed up just a few times. This chain connects TRBV6-6 to TRBJ1-1; D might be TRBD1 (5 bases). Germline V gene sequence: CDR1 MNHNY, CDR2 SVGAGI (reference sequence). This CDR3 region has 13 residues. The V end was cut by 5 bases, the J end by 4 bases, with 11 bases between. CDR3 residues: CASSREGITEAFF. The CDR3 bases are TGTGCCAGCAGTAGGGAGGGGATCACTGAAGCTTTCTTT.

The J gene is TRBJ2-3, the V gene TRBV4-1, with TRBD2 identical over 9 bases. The germline V gene encodes CDR1 MGHRA and CDR2 YSYEKL. This CDR3 has 17 residues. Trimming cost V 0 bases and J 2 bases; bases outside gene matches: 6. CDR3 DNA: TGCGCCAGCAGCCAAGATCATCGCGGGGGGGCCACAGATACGCAGTATTTT. Protein: CASSQDHRGGATDTQYF.

In this sample, this clonotype turned up many times. J is TRBJ2-7 and V is TRBV20-1; D is possibly TRBD1 or TRBD2 (5 bases each). The V gene lost 0 bases and the J gene lost 2 bases, with 14 bases spanning the gap. CDR3 length equals 15 residues. Germline loops: CDR1 DFQATT, CDR2 SNEGSKA (reference sequence). CDR3 sequence: CSARELGVATYEQYF. As DNA, the CDR3 is TGCAGTGCTAGAGAGTTGGGGGTCGCCACCTACGAGCAGTACTTC.

The chain recombines TRBV3-1 with TRBJ2-2; 15 nucleotides align to TRBD2. There are 18 residues in the CDR3. Germline V gene data show CDR1 as LGHDT and CDR2 as YNNKEL (reference sequence). Trimming at V came to 1 base and at J to 4 bases, leaving 4 bases not matched to a gene. CDR3 coding DNA: TGTGCCAGCAGCCAAGGGACTAGCGGGGGGGCCGGCACCGGGGAGCTGTTTTTT. Translation: CASSQGTSGGAGTGELFF.

Many counts were recorded for this clonotype. As DNA, the CDR3 is TGTGCCAGCAGCACAATGAGCAATCAGCCCCAGCATTTT. It encodes CASSTMSNQPQHF. This chain uses TRBV5-6 with TRBJ1-5; D remains ambiguous. V was pared by 4 bases and J by 1 base, with 6 bases between. Germline CDR1 is SGHDT and CDR2 is YYEEEE. This CDR3 is built from 13 residues.

Concerning this clonotype itself: An end of the junction differs from the germline gene, which may be a read error. The V gene is TRBV12-3 or TRBV12-4, the J gene TRBJ2-3; D is undetermined. This CDR3 region has 12 residues. CDR3 nucleotides: TGTGCCAGCAGAGAAATCACAGATATGCAGTATTTT. This encodes CASREITDMQYF.

As for this clonotype: A much larger clone lies a single base off, so this may be a read error. The chain employs TRBV4-1 and TRBJ1-1; 9 nucleotides match TRBD1. CDR1 and CDR2 from the germline V gene are MGHRA and YSYEKL. This CDR3 region has 16 residues. DNA for the CDR3: TGCACCAGCAGCCCTCCATGGACAGGGGTGAACACTGAAGCTTTCTTT. Its translation is CTSSPPWTGVNTEAFF.